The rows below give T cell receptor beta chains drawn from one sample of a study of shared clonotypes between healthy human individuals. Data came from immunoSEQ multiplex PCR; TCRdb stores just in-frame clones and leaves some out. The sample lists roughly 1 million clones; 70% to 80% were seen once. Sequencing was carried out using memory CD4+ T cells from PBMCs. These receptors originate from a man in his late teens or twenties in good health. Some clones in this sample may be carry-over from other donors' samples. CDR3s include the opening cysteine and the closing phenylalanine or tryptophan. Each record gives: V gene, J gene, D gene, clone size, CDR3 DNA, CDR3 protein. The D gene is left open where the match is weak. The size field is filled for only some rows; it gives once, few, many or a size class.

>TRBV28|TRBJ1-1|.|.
TGTGCCAGCAGTACGCCGGGGGACACTGAAGCTTTCTTT
CASSTPGDTEAFF
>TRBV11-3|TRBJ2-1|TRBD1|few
TGTGCCAGCAGCACAGGGGGATCCTACAATGAGCAGTTCTTC
CASSTGGSYNEQFF
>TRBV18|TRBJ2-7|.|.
TGTGCCAGCTCACGTAACGTGGGGGCGGGGACCACCTACGAGCAGTACTTC
CASSRNVGAGTTYEQYF
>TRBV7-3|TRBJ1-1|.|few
TGTGCCAGCAGCCCGGGGGTTGAAGCTTTCTTT
CASSPGVEAFF
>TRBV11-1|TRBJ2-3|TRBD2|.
TGTGCCAGCAGCCCCACTCCTAGCGGGAGGGGGTCAGATACGCAGTATTTT
CASSPTPSGRGSDTQYF
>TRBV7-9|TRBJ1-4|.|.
TGTGCCAGCAGACCCTCAACTAATGAAAAACTGTTTTTT
CASRPSTNEKLFF
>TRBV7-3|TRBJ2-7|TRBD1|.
TGTGCCAGCAGCCCGACAGGGTTCTCCTACGAGCAGTACTTC
CASSPTGFSYEQYF
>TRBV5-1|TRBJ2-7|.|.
TGCGCCAGCAGCCCTCGCCTCTTCGAGGGGACATCCTACGAGCAGTACTTC
CASSPRLFEGTSYEQYF
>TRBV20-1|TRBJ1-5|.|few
TGCAGTGCTAGAGGGCCGGGCCGGCAGCATTTT
CSARGPGRQHF
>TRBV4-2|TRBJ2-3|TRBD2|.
TGTGCCAGCAGCCAAGAAGCCGGGAGGGGGACAGATACGCAGTATTTT
CASSQEAGRGTDTQYF
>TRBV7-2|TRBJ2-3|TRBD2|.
TGTGCCAGCAGGGCGGGAGGGTACCATACGCAGTATTTT
CASRAGGYHTQYF
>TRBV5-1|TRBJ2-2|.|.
TGCGCCAGCAGCCTCGGACGAATCGGGGAGCTGTTTTTT
CASSLGRIGELFF
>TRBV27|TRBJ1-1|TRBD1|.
TGTGCCAGCAGTTCAAGGCAGGGGGGGAACACTGAAGCTTTCTTT
CASSSRQGGNTEAFF
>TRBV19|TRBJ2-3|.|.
TGTGCCAGTAAGGCGGGATTGACAGATACGCAGTATTTT
CASKAGLTDTQYF
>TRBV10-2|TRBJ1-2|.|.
TGCGCCAGCAGTGATTCGAGCAACTATGGCTACACCTTC
CASSDSSNYGYTF
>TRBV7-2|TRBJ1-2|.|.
TGTGCCAGCAGCTTAGGGGGAGGAGCTAACTATGGCTACACCTTC
CASSLGGGANYGYTF
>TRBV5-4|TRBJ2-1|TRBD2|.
TGTGCCAGCATACGTAGCGGGGGCCTCAACAATGAGCAGTTCTTC
CASIRSGGLNNEQFF
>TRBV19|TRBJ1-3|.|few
TGTGCCAGTAGTTCTGGATTCTCTGGAAACACCATATATTTT
CASSSGFSGNTIYF
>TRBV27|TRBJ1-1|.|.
TGTGCCAGCAGTTTTTCGAGGAACACTGAAGCTTTCTTT
CASSFSRNTEAFF
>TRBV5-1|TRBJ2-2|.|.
TGCGCCAGCAGCCCTTTAGCCGCCGGGGTGGGCACCGGGGAGCTGTTTTTT
CASSPLAAGVGTGELFF
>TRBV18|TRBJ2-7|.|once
TGTGCCAGCTCACCCGCGCCATACGAGCAGTACTTC
CASSPAPYEQYF
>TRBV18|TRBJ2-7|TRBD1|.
TGTGCCAGCTCAAAGACAGGGGGCCAGGGATACGAGCAGTACTTC
CASSKTGGQGYEQYF
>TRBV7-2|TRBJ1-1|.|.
TGTGCCAGCAGCCCAGCCCAGTGGAGGAACCCTGAAGCTTTCTTT
CASSPAQWRNPEAFF
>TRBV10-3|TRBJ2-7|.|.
TGTGCCATCAGTGAGTCGACTTTATCAGGGGCCTACGAGCAGTACTTC
CAISESTLSGAYEQYF
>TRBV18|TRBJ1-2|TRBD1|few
TGTGCCAGCCAAATAACTCGGGACAGGGTCTATGGCTACACCTTC
CASQITRDRVYGYTF
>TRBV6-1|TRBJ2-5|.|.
TGTGCCAGCAGTGTGAGGTGGAGGCCTCAAGAGACCCAGTACTTC
CASSVRWRPQETQYF
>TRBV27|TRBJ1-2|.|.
TGTGCCAGCAGTTTAAATCTATACTATGGCTACACCTTC
CASSLNLYYGYTF
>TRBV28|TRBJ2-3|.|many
TGTGCCACCGGGGGCCAGGGCTATAGCACAGATACGCAGTATTTT
CATGGQGYSTDTQYF
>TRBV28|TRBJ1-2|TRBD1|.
TGTGCCATCAACAGGGGGACTAACTATGGCTACACCTTC
CAINRGTNYGYTF
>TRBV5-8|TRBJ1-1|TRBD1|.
TGTGCCAGCAGCTTGCTACGGGGACAGGTGTTCACTGAAGCTTTCTTT
CASSLLRGQVFTEAFF
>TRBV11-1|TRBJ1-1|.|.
TGTGCCAGCAGCCAACTGGAGAACACTGAAGCTTTCTTT
CASSQLENTEAFF
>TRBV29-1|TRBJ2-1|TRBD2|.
TGCAGCGTTCGGGAGGGTGCCTACAATGAGCAGTTCTTC
CSVREGAYNEQFF
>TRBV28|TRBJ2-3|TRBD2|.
TGTGCCAGCAGTTCTATGGGGGGACTAGCGGCGATTACTAGCACAGATACGCAGTATTTT
CASSSMGGLAAITSTDTQYF
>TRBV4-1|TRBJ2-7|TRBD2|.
TGCGCCAGCAGCCAAGATGGACTAGCGGGAGCCGAGCAGTACTTC
CASSQDGLAGAEQYF
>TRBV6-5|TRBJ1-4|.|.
TGTGCCAGCAGCTACCGGGGGGCAACTAATGAAAAACTGTTTTTT
CASSYRGATNEKLFF
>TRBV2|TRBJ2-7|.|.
TGTGCCAGCAGTGCTAGCAGGGCAGGGTCCTACGAGCAGTACTTC
CASSASRAGSYEQYF
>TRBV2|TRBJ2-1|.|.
TGTGCCAGCAGTGAGGGGAGCGGGAAGGAGGGGGATGAGCAGTTCTTC
CASSEGSGKEGDEQFF
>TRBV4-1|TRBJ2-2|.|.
TGCGCCAGCAGCCAAGTTCCGGGCACCGGGGAGCTGTTTTTT
CASSQVPGTGELFF
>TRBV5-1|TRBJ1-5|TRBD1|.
TGCGCCAGCAGCCCGGACAGGGGAGTTGGTCAGCCCCAGCATTTT
CASSPDRGVGQPQHF
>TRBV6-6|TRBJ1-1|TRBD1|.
TGTGCCAGCACACCAGGGACAGCGAACACTGAAGCTTTCTTT
CASTPGTANTEAFF
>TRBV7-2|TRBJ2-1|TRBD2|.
TGTGCCAGCAGCTTAGTAGCGGGAGGGAGCAATGAGCAGTTCTTC
CASSLVAGGSNEQFF
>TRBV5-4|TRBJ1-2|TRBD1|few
TGTGCCAGCAGCCGGACAGGGGGCAGCAATGGCTACACCTTC
CASSRTGGSNGYTF
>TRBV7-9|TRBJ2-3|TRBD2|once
TGTGCCAGCAGCCCCACTACCGGGGGGTTGACAGATACGCAGTATTTT
CASSPTTGGLTDTQYF
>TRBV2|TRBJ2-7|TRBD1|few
TGTGCCAGCACCCTGGGACAGGGGAGCGAGCAGTACTTC
CASTLGQGSEQYF
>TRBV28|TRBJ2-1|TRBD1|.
TGTGCCAGCAGTGAACAGGGGGCTAGAGATGAGCAGTTCTTC
CASSEQGARDEQFF
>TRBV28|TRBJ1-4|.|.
TGTGCCAGCAGTTTTACCGGCGCAACTAATGAAAAACTGTTTTTT
CASSFTGATNEKLFF
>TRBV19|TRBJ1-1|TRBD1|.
TGTGCCAGTAGTCCGGGACAGGGGGCCGGGTCGCACACTGAAGCTTTCTTT
CASSPGQGAGSHTEAFF
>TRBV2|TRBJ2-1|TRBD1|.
TGTGCCAGCAGTAGAAATCCGGGACAGGGGTCCGGTGAGCAGTTCTTC
CASSRNPGQGSGEQFF
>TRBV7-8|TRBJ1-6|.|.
TGTGCCAGCAGCTGGAGTAACTCACCCCTCCACTTT
CASSWSNSPLHF
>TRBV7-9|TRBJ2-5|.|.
TGTGCCAGCAGCTTAACGGCGTCCCAAGAGACCCAGTACTTC
CASSLTASQETQYF
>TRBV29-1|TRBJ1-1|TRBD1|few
TGCAGCGCTACCTCCGGGACAGGGAGGGAAGCTTTCTTT
CSATSGTGREAFF
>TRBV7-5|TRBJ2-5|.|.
TGTGTCAGAAGCTTCGGGAGCGGGAGGGGTAATGGGACCCAGTACTTC
CVRSFGSGRGNGTQYF